The 5 T cell receptor beta chains in this list originate from one sample, sequenced in a study of shared clonotypes between healthy human individuals. TCRdb's copy holds only in-frame clones and misses some; the assay was immunoSEQ multiplex PCR. Among 2,500,000 or so clones listed, 93% were seen once. Sequencing was done on a sample of naive CD4+ T cells from PBMCs. As to subset: CD45RA+ positively selected. Every receptor here comes from a man aged 18 to 29 in good health. Some clones in this sample may be carry-over from other donors' samples.

This sequence joins TRBV19 and TRBJ2-7; TRBD2 agrees at 9 bases. V shed 10 bases, J shed 9 bases, and the junction held 19 bases outside the gene matches. Germline assignment: CDR1 LNHDA and CDR2 SQIVND (reference sequence). The CDR3 is 15 residues long. Written as DNA, the CDR3 is TGTGCCACCTCCCTCGGGGGGACTAGCTCTACTGCGCAGTACTTC. Its protein product is CATSLGGTSSTAQYF.

The chain carries TRBV5-1 and TRBJ2-7, with a tentative D call TRBD2 (8 bases). Germline V lookup: CDR1 SGHRS, CDR2 YFSETQ. This CDR3 spans 15 amino acids. Trimming left V 4 bases short and J 4 bases short, with 18 bases between. This CDR3 reads CASSREGASLYEQYF. The CDR3 DNA sequence: TGCGCCAGCAGCCGGGAGGGGGCGAGCCTTTACGAGCAGTACTTC.

The V call is TRBV5-1, the J call TRBJ2-7; 7 nucleotides line up with TRBD1. After removal of 0 bases from V and 2 bases from J, the junction contained 2 bases not matched to a gene. Germline V gene lookup returns CDR1 SGHRS and CDR2 YFSETQ. This CDR3 contains 14 residues. The CDR3, as DNA: TGCGCCAGCAGCTTGGACACAGGGGCCTACGAGCAGTACTTC. As protein: CASSLDTGAYEQYF. Based on the CDR3 plus reference TRBV5-1 and TRBJ2-7, the full variable domain is KAGVTQTPRYLIKTRGQQVTLSCSPISGHRSVSWYQQTPGQGLQFLFEYFSETQRNKGNFPGRFSGRQFSNSRSEMNVSTLELGDSALYLCASSLDTGAYEQYFGPGTRLTVT.

V is TRBV6-5 and J is TRBJ2-1; D ambiguous. V shed 0 bases and J shed 2 bases, with 8 bases lying between them. The CDR3 is 15 residues long. Germline V gene sequence: CDR1 MNHEY, CDR2 SVGAGI. In DNA form, the CDR3 reads TGTGCCAGCAGTTACTCTAGTTCGGCCTACAATGAGCAGTTCTTC. This encodes CASSYSSSAYNEQFF.

The CDR3 DNA reads as TGCGCCAGCAATTTTGACTCGGGCACCGGGGAGCTGTTTTTT. It codes for CASNFDSGTGELFF. The genes are TRBV5-1 and TRBJ2-2; D is uncertain. The CDR3 length is 14 residues. The germline V gene has CDR1 SGHRS and CDR2 YFSETQ. The germline V and J ends were trimmed by 6 bases and 4 bases, with 13 bases remaining between them.